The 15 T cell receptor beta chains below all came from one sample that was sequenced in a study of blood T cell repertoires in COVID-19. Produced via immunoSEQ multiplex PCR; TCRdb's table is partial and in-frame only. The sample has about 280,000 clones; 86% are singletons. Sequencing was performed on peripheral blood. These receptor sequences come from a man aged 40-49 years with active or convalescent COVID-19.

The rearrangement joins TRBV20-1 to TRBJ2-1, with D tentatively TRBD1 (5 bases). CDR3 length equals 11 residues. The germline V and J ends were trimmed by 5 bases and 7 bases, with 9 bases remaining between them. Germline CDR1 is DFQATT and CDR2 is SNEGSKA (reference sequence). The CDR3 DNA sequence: TGCAGTGCTGCCAAGGGGAATGAGCAGTTCTTC. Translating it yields CSAAKGNEQFF.

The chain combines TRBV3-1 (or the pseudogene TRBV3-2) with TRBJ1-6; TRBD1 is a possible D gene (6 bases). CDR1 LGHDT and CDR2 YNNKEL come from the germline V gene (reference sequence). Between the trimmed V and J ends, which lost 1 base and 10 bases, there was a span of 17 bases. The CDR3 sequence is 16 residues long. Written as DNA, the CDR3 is TGTGCCAGCAGCCAAGGCCTCGGGGACATGTACTCACCCCTCCACTTT. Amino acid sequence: CASSQGLGDMYSPLHF.

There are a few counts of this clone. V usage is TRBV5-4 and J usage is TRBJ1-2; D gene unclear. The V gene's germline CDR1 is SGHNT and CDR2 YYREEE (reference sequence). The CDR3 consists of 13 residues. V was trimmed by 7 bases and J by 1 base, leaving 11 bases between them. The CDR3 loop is CASGTEGNYGYTF. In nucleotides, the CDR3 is TGTGCCAGCGGTACCGAGGGTAACTATGGCTACACCTTC.

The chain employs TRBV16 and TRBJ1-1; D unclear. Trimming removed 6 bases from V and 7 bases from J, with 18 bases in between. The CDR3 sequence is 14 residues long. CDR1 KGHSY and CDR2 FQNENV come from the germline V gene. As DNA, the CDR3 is TGTGCCAGCAGTCCGATGAGGCCCGTCCTTGAAGCTTTCTTT. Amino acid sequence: CASSPMRPVLEAFF.

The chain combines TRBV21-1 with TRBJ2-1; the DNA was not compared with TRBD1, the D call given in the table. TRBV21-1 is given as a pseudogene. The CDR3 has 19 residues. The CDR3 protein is CASPVEGHRLDQPRNEQFF. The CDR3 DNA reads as TGTGCCAGCCCGGTAGAGGGACACCGTCTAGACCAGCCTAGGAATGAGCAGTTCTTC.

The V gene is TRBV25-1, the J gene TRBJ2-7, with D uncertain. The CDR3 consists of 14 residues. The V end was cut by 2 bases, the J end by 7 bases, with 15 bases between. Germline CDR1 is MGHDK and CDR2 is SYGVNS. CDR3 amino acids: CASSERQPQREQYF. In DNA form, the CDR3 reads TGTGCCAGCAGTGAACGGCAGCCCCAGAGGGAGCAGTACTTC.

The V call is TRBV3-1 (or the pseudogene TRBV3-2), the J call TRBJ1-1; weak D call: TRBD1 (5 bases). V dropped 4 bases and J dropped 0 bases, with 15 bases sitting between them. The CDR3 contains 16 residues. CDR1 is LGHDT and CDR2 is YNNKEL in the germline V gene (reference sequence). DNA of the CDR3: TGTGCCAGCAGCCGAGGAGGGGAGGTGATGAACACTGAAGCTTTCTTT. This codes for CASSRGGEVMNTEAFF.

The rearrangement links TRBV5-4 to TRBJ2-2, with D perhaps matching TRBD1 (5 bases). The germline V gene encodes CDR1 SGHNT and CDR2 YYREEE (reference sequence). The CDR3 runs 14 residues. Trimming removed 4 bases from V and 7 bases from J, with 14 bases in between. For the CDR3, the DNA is TGTGCCAGCAGCGGGTCCCAGGGATTCGGGGAGCTGTTTTTT. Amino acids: CASSGSQGFGELFF.

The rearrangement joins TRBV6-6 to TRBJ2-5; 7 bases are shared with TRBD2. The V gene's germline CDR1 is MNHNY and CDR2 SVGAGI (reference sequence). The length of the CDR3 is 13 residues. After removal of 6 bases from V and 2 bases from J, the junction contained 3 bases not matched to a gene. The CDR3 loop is CASSKGLQETQYF. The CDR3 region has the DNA TGTGCCAGCAGCAAGGGACTACAAGAGACCCAGTACTTC.

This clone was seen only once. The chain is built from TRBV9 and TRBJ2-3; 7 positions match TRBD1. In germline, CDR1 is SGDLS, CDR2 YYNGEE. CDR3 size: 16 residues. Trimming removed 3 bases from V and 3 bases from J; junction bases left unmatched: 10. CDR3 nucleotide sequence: TGTGCCAGCAGCGCGAACCTAGAGGGGGCGACAGATACGCAGTATTTT. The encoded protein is CASSANLEGATDTQYF.

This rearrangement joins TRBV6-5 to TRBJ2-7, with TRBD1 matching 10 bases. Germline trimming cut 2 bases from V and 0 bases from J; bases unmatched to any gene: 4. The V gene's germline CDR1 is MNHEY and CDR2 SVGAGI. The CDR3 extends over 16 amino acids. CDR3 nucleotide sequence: TGTGCCAGCAGTTACCGACAGGGGGCTCTCTCCTACGAGCAGTACTTC. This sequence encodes CASSYRQGALSYEQYF.

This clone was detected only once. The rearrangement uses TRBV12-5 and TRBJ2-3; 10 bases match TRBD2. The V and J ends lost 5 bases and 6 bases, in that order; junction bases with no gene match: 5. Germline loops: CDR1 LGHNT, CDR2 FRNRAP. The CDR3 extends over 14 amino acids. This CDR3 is CASGPPAGGDTQYF. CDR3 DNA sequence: TGTGCTAGTGGTCCGCCAGCGGGAGGGGATACGCAGTATTTT. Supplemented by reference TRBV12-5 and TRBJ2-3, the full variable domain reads DARVTQTPRHKVTEMGQEVTMRCQPILGHNTVFWYRQTMMQGLELLAYFRNRAPLDDSGMPKDRFSAEMPDATLATLKIQPSEPRDSAVYFCASGPPAGGDTQYFGPGTRLTVL.

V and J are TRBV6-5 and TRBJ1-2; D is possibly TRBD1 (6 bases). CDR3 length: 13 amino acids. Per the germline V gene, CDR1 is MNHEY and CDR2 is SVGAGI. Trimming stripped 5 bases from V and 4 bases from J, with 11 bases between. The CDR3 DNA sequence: TGTGCCAGCAGTCGGGACAAGAGCTATGGCTACACCTTC. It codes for CASSRDKSYGYTF.

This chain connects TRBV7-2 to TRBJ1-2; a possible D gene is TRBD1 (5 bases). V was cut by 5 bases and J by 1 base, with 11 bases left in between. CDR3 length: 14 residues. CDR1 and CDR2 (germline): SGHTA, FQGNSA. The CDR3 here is CASSAYQGNYGYTF. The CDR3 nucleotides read TGTGCCAGCAGCGCCTATCAGGGTAACTATGGCTACACCTTC.

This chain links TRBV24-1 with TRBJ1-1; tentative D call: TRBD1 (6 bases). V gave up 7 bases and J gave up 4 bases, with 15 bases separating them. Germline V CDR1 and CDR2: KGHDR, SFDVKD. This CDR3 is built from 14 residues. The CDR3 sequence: CATRGAGEGTEAFF. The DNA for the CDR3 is TGTGCCACCAGGGGGGCAGGTGAGGGCACTGAAGCTTTCTTT.